Listed below are T cell receptor beta chains from one sample, sequenced in a study of blood T cell repertoires in COVID-19. Generated by immunoSEQ multiplex PCR, the TCRdb table keeps only in-frame clones and is missing some. Among under 70,000 clones listed, 70% to 75% were seen once. Sequenced: peripheral blood. Receptors originate from a woman aged 70 to 79 with acute or convalescent COVID-19. The CDR3 runs from the conserved cysteine through the conserved F or W. The D gene is left open where the match is weak. Clone size is given for some rows only: seen once, a few or many times, or a class if the clone is expanded.

>.|TRBJ2-2|.|TRBV7-8
TGTGCCAGCAGCTTTACACCCAACACCGGGGAGCTGTTTTTT
CASSFTPNTGELFF
>.|TRBJ2-3|.|TRBV30
TGTGCCTGGAGTGGAGGCCTCCATAGGGGAGATACGCAGTATTTT
CAWSGGLHRGDTQYF
>.|TRBJ2-1|.|TRBV2
TGTGCCAGCAGTGGGGGGGAGATAGTCTACAATGAGCAGTTCTTC
CASSGGEIVYNEQFF
>TRBD1|TRBJ2-1|.|TRBV11-2
TGTGCCAGCAGCCGAAGTCATCCGGACAGGTTGGACACGGGTGAGCAGTTCTTC
CASSRSHPDRLDTGEQFF
>TRBD2|TRBJ2-2|.|TRBV28
TGTGCCAGCAGCCCTCGACTAGCGGCTACCGGGGAGCTGTTTTTT
CASSPRLAATGELFF
>.|TRBJ1-2|.|TRBV3-1/TRBV3-2
TGTGCCAGCAGCCGTGGCAGGCTTTATGGCTACACCTTC
CASSRGRLYGYTF
>.|TRBJ2-2|.|TRBV5-5
TGTGCCAGCAGCTTGCTTCCGGGGGTTGTCGGGGAGCTGTTTTTT
CASSLLPGVVGELFF
>TRBD2|TRBJ2-5|.|TRBV6-5
TGTGCCAGCAGCCCCGGGACTACGAGTATGGAGACCCAGTACTTC
CASSPGTTSMETQYF
>TRBD1|TRBJ1-4|.|TRBV2
TGTGCCAGCAGCCTACTTCACGGGCCAGGGGGCGGGGAAAAACTGTTTTTT
CASSLLHGPGGGEKLFF
>.|TRBJ1-3|.|TRBV5-1
TGCGCCAGCAGTTTCGACGGACTCTCTGGAAACACCATATATTTT
CASSFDGLSGNTIYF
>.|TRBJ1-6|.|TRBV9
TGTGCCAGCAGCCGGGGGTTCGAGTCCCTCCACTTT
CASSRGFESLHF
>.|TRBJ1-5|.|TRBV6-1
TGTGCCAGCAGTGATAGTAGCAATCAGCCCCAGCATTTT
CASSDSSNQPQHF
>TRBD1|TRBJ1-1|.|TRBV10-3
TGTGCCACAATGCGTGTGGGACAGGGGTCTGGCACTGAAGCTTTCTTT
CATMRVGQGSGTEAFF
>TRBD1|TRBJ1-2|few|TRBV7-6
TGTGCCAGCAGCCCGGGGGGACAGGGTAACTATGGCTACACCTTC
CASSPGGQGNYGYTF
>TRBD1|TRBJ2-2|.|TRBV30
TGTGCCTGGGGGACAGGGCTCAACACCGGGGAGCTGTTTTTT
CAWGTGLNTGELFF
>.|TRBJ1-5|few|TRBV5-1
TGCGCCAGCAGCTTGAATGCAGGGAATCAGCCCCAGCATTTT
CASSLNAGNQPQHF
>TRBD1|TRBJ2-2|.|TRBV4-1
TGCGCCACCACATTCCGACAGGGAAAGGCCGGGGAGCTGTTTTTT
CATTFRQGKAGELFF